The 16 T cell receptor beta chains listed next were all sequenced from one sample in a study of follicular helper T cells after annual influenza vaccination. As for time point: 2015-2016 season, pre-vaccination. Sequencing used immunoSEQ multiplex PCR; TCRdb keeps in-frame clones, though not all of them. Among about 9,400 clones listed, about 82% were seen once. Sequenced material: CXCR5+ CD38- circulating T follicular helper cells from blood, taken on the day of influenza vaccination. As to subset: circulating Tfh, non-naive CD4+CXCR5+PD-1+ (ICOS+CD38+ or ICOS-CD38-). These receptors were obtained from an adult who received the influenza vaccine.

The V call is TRBV28, the J call TRBJ2-5; D may be TRBD1 or TRBD2 (6 bases each). Trimming stripped 2 bases from V and 7 bases from J, with 20 bases between. Germline CDR1 reads MDHEN; CDR2 reads SYDVKM. CDR3 length: 16 amino acids. The CDR3 is CASSLDLGALEGTQYF. The CDR3 nucleotides read TGTGCCAGCAGTTTAGATCTGGGGGCCTTGGAGGGGACCCAGTACTTC.

The DNA for the CDR3 is TGCAGCGTTGAAGGTCAGGGAGCTAACTATGGCTACACCTTC. It yields the protein CSVEGQGANYGYTF. The chain has TRBV29-1 and TRBJ1-2, with a tentative D call TRBD1 (5 bases). Germline CDR1 SQVTM, CDR2 ANQGSEA. The CDR3 is made up of 14 amino acids. The V and J ends lost 1 base and 0 bases respectively, with 9 bases between them.

This rearrangement joins TRBV7-3 to TRBJ2-1; 9 bases are a match to TRBD2. CDR1 and CDR2 from the germline V gene are SGHTA and FQGTGA. The CDR3 spans 14 residues. The J segment lost 8 bases and the V segment lost 2 bases, leaving 4 bases of the junction unmatched. The CDR3 DNA reads TGTGCCAGCAGCTTATTAGCGGGAGCTCATGAGCAGTTCTTC. It codes for CASSLLAGAHEQFF.

The rearrangement joins TRBV30 to TRBJ1-1; D is perhaps TRBD1 (6 bases). In germline, CDR1 is GTSNPN, CDR2 SVGIG (reference sequence). V shed 4 bases and J shed 2 bases, with 14 bases lying between them. The CDR3 extends over 14 amino acids. In DNA form, the CDR3 reads TGTGCCTGGATCAGGGGTTTCGGAAACACTGAAGCTTTCTTT. This sequence encodes CAWIRGFGNTEAFF.

This rearrangement joins TRBV7-2 to TRBJ1-5; TRBD1 matches 10 bases. The germline gives CDR1 SGHTA, CDR2 FQGNSA. The J segment lost 3 bases and the V segment lost 2 bases, leaving 10 bases of the junction unmatched. The CDR3 is made up of 18 amino acids. CDR3 DNA: TGTGCCAGCAGCTTAATGGGGAGGACAGGGGGGCACAATCAGCCCCAGCATTTT. Translated: CASSLMGRTGGHNQPQHF.

The chain recombines TRBV7-3 with TRBJ1-1, with D hard to call. CDR3 size: 15 residues. The V end lost 4 bases, the J end lost 0 bases, and 12 bases lay between the germline ends. From germline, CDR1 is SGHTA and CDR2 FQGTGA. The CDR3 sequence is CASSSGGLMNTEAFF. CDR3 nucleotide sequence: TGTGCCAGCAGCTCTGGCGGGCTCATGAACACTGAAGCTTTCTTT. The full variable domain, rest sourced from reference TRBV7-3 and TRBJ1-1, is GAGVSQTPSNKVTEKGKYVELRCDPISGHTALYWYRQSLGQGPEFLIYFQGTGAADDSGLPNDRFFAVRPEGSVSTLKIQRTERGDSAVYLCASSSGGLMNTEAFFGQGTRLTVV.

The rearrangement uses TRBV5-4 and TRBJ2-3, with D possibly being TRBD1 (5 bases). With 5 bases removed from V and 6 bases from J, the gap between germline ends came to 13 bases. The germline gives CDR1 SGHNT, CDR2 YYREEE (reference sequence). The CDR3 sequence is 13 residues long. CDR3 in amino acids: CASSSGFSDTQYF. CDR3 sequence (DNA): TGTGCCAGCAGTTCAGGGTTCTCGGATACGCAGTATTTT.

The chain recombines TRBV29-1 with TRBJ2-1; D not certain. The CDR3 is 13 amino acids. V was pared by 8 bases and J by 3 bases, with 14 bases between. The germline V gene encodes CDR1 SQVTM and CDR2 ANQGSEA. The DNA of the CDR3 is TGCAGCTTTGCGTTTTCGGGCTACAATGAGCAGTTCTTC. This translates into CSFAFSGYNEQFF.

The rearrangement joins TRBV18 to TRBJ2-7, with 7 bases matching TRBD1. The CDR3 is made up of 14 amino acids. Trimming cost V 3 bases and J 6 bases; bases outside gene matches: 8. CDR1 and CDR2 (germline): KGHSH, LQKENI. The CDR3 sequence: CASSPETGRSEQYF. The CDR3 DNA follows: TGTGCCAGCTCACCGGAGACAGGGAGATCCGAGCAGTACTTC.

V gene TRBV28 combines with J gene TRBJ2-7; 9 nucleotides align to TRBD1. V lost 5 bases and J lost 2; bases outside the gene matches: 7. CDR1 and CDR2 (germline): MDHEN, SYDVKM. This CDR3 is built from 15 residues. The CDR3 DNA reads TGTGCCAGCAGTCGCTACGGACAGGGGACCTACGAGCAGTACTTC. This gives the protein CASSRYGQGTYEQYF. The full variable domain, rest sourced from reference TRBV28 and TRBJ2-7, is DVKVTQSSRYLVKRTGEKVFLECVQDMDHENMFWYRQDPGLGLRLIYFSYDVKMKEKGDIPEGYSVSREKKERFSLILESASTNQTSMYLCASSRYGQGTYEQYFGPGTRLTVT.

This clone was counted once. At one end, the junction sequence differs from germline, possibly due to a read error. The chain joins TRBV6-1 to TRBJ2-5; no reliable D call. There are 12 residues in the CDR3. Germline values: CDR1 MNHNS, CDR2 SASEGT. CDR3 DNA sequence: TGTGCCAGCAGCGAAGGGTGGGAGACCCAGTACTTC. Its translation: CASSEGWETQYF.

CDR3 coding DNA: TGTGCCAGCAGCTTAAGTGGAGGGGCCTACAATGAGCAGTTCTTC. It encodes CASSLSGGAYNEQFF. V usage is TRBV7-3 and J usage is TRBJ2-1, with D tentatively TRBD2 (6 bases). The germline CDR1 and CDR2 sequences are SGHTA and FQGTGA. The CDR3 consists of 15 residues. With 1 base removed from V and 2 bases from J, the gap between germline ends came to 9 bases.

The chain uses TRBV14 and TRBJ1-1; the D gene is possibly TRBD1 (5 bases). Germline V gene sequence: CDR1 SGHDN, CDR2 FVKESK. Trimming took 5 bases from V and 0 from J, leaving 13 bases between them. The CDR3 sequence is 15 residues long. CDR3 nucleotides: TGTGCCAGCAGCGCCCGCTGGGGGATGAACACTGAAGCTTTCTTT. Its translation is CASSARWGMNTEAFF.

The chain links TRBV29-1 to TRBJ2-1; 12 bases are a match to TRBD1. Germline assignment: CDR1 SQVTM and CDR2 ANQGSEA. This CDR3 has 13 residues. Trimming removed 7 bases from V and 10 bases from J; junction bases left unmatched: 8. The CDR3 sequence is CSGTRGTGGEQFF. The CDR3 DNA reads as TGCAGCGGTACCCGGGGGACAGGGGGCGAGCAGTTCTTC.

A note on this clone: Germline and junction disagree at one end, which may indicate a read error. This sequence joins TRBV12-5 and TRBJ1-1; TRBD1 agrees at 10 bases. The CDR3 is 13 residues long. Germline V gives CDR1 LGHNT, CDR2 FRNRAP. CDR3 sequence (DNA): TGTGCTAGTGGTTCGACAGGGGGCGGCGGGAGTTCCTTT. It encodes CASGSTGGGGSSF.

On this clone itself: Germline and junction disagree at one end, which may indicate a read error. The chain combines TRBV7-7 with TRBJ2-1; D unresolved. This CDR3 contains 15 residues. CDR1 is SSHAT and CDR2 is FNYEAQ in the germline V gene (reference sequence). The CDR3 nucleotides read TGTGCTAGCAGCTTCGGAGAGAGCTCCTACAATGAGCAGTTCTTC. The encoded protein is CASSFGESSYNEQFF.